The clone carrying this TCR beta chain was recorded at least ten times. Its target is not known. The sample comes from a study of molecular identifiers for immune sequencing clone quantification. Study information: Sequencing covered four of five parts into which replicate RNA from about 20,000 or 100,000 naive CD8 cells was split.

The J segment lost 4 bases and the V segment lost 3 bases, leaving 5 bases of the junction unmatched. CDR1 is SGHDN, CDR2 FVKESK, per germline. The CDR3 runs 15 residues. MiXCR was run by TCRdb on the PCR reads, yielding one entry per CDR3 protein. The profile shows some 590,000 distinct CDR3 sequences, about 25% of them singletons. Study conclusions and caveats: Identical TCR molecules can share a barcode, and this sharing could underestimate highly expanded clone sizes.

The sequence derives from a human donor in good health. Some libraries in this study had Jurkat cell RNA spiked in. The sample taken for sequencing was naive CD8+ T cells from blood, with Jurkat cell RNA spiked in. Subset reported: FACS-sorted CD8+CD4-CCR7+CD45RA+ naive T cells. This chain connects TRBV14 to TRBJ2-7; 11 bases are shared with TRBD2. Written as DNA, the CDR3 is TGTGCCAGCAGCCACCCACTAGCGGGAGAGTACGAGCAGTACTTC. It is translated as CASSHPLAGEYEQYF.